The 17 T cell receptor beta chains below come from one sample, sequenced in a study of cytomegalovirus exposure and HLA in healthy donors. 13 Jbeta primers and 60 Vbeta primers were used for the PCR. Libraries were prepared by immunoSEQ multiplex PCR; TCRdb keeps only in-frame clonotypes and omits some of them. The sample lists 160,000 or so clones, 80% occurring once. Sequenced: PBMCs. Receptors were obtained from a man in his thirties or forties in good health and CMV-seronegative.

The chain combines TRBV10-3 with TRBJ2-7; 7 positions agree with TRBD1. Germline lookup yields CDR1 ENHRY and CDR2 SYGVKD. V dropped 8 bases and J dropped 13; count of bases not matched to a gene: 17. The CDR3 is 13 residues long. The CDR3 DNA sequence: TGTGCCATCGCTGGAGGACAGGCCCTTCGGGAATACTTC. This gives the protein CAIAGGQALREYF.

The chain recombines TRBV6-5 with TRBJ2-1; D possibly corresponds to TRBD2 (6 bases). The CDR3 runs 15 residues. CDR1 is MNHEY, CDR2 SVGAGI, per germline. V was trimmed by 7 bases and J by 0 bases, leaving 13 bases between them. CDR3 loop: CASIGISGSYNEQFF. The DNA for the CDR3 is TGTGCCAGCATTGGCATTAGCGGCTCCTACAATGAGCAGTTCTTC.

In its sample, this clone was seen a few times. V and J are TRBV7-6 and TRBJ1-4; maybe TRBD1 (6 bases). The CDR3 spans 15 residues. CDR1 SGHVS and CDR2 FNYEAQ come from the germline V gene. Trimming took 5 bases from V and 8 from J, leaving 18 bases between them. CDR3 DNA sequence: TGTGCCAGCAGCCCCCGCCCCACCCAGGGGGAAAAACTGTTTTTT. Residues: CASSPRPTQGEKLFF. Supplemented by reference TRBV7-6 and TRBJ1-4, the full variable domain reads GAGVSQSPRYKVTKRGQDVALRCDPISGHVSLYWYRQALGQGPEFLTYFNYEAQQDKSGLPNDRFSAERPEGSISTLTIQRTEQRDSAMYRCASSPRPTQGEKLFFGSGTQLSVL.

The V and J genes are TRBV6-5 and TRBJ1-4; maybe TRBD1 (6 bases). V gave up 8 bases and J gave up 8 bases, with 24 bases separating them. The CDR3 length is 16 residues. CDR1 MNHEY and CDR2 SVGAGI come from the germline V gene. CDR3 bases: TGTGCCAGCGGATACTACAGGGCATGGGGCATAGAAAAACTGTTTTTT. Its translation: CASGYYRAWGIEKLFF.

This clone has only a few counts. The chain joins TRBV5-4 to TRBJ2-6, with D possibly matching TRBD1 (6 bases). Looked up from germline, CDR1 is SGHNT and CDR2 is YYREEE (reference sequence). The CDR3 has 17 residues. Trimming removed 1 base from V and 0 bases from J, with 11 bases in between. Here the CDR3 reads CASSLFQGISGANVLTF. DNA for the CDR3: TGTGCCAGCAGCTTGTTTCAGGGGATCTCTGGGGCCAACGTCCTGACTTTC.

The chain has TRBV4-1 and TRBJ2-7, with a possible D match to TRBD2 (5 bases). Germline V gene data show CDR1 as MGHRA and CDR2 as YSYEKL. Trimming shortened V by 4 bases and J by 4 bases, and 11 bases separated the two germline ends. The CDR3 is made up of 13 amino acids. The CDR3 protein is CASSLRRSYEQYF. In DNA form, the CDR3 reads TGCGCCAGCAGCCTTAGGAGGTCTTACGAGCAGTACTTC.

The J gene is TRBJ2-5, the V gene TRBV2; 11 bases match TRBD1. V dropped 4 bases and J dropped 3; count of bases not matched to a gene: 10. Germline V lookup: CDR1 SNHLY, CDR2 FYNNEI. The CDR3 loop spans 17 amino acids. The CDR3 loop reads CASSGTFRTGGKETQYF. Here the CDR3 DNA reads TGTGCCAGCAGTGGTACCTTTCGGACAGGGGGCAAAGAGACCCAGTACTTC.

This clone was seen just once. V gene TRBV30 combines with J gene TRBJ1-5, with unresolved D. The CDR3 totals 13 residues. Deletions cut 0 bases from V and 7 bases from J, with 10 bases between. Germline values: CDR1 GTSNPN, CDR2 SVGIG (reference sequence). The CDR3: CAWSVQAGQPQHF. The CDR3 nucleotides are TGTGCCTGGAGTGTACAAGCGGGACAGCCCCAGCATTTT.

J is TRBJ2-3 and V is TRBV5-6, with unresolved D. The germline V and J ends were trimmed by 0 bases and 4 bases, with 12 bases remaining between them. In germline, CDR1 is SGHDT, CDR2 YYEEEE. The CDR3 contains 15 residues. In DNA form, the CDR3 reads TGTGCCAGCAGCTTGGCCGTATTGGCCCCAGATACGCAGTATTTT. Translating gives CASSLAVLAPDTQYF. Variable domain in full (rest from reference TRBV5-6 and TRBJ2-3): DAGVTQSPTHLIKTRGQQVTLRCSPKSGHDTVSWYQQALGQGPQFIFQYYEEEERQRGNFPDRFSGHQFPNYSSELNVNALLLGDSALYLCASSLAVLAPDTQYFGPGTRLTVL.

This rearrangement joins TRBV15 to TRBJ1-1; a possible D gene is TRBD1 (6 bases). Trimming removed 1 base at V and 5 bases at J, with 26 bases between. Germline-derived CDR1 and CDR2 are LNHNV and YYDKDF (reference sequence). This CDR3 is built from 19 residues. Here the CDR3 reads CATSRVSWRTDDGETEAFF. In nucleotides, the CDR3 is TGTGCCACCAGCAGAGTGTCATGGAGGACAGATGATGGGGAAACTGAAGCTTTCTTT.

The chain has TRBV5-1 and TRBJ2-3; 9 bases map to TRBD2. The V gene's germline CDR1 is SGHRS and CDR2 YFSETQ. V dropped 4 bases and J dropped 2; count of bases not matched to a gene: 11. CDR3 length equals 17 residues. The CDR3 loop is CASSPNSGSQYTDTQYF. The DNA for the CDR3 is TGCGCCAGCAGCCCAAATAGCGGGAGCCAGTACACAGATACGCAGTATTTT.

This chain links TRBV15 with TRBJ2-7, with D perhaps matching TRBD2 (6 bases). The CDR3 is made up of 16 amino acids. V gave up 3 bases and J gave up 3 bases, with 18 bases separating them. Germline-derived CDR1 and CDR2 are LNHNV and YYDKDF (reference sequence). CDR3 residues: CATSSLRDSRYYEQYF. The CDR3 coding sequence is TGTGCCACCAGCAGCCTCCGGGACTCAAGATACTACGAGCAGTACTTC.

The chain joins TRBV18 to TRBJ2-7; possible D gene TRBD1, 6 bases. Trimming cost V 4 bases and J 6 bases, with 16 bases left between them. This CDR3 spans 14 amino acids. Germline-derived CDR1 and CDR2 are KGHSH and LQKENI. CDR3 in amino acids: CASSLGQRGSEQYF. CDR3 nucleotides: TGTGCCAGCTCACTTGGACAGAGGGGGTCCGAGCAGTACTTC.

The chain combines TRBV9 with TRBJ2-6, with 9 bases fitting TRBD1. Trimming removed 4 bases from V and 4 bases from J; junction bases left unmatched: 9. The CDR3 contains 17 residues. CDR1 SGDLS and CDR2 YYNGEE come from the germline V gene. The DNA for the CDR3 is TGTGCCAGCAGCCTGAAGGGACAGGGTTCCGGGGCCAACGTCCTGACTTTC. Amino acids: CASSLKGQGSGANVLTF.

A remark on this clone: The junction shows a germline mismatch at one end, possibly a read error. In DNA form, the CDR3 reads TGTGCCAGTAGCCGACCCGGGACAGGGGGCGCGAAACAGCACTTC. This translates into CASSRPGTGGAKQHF. The V gene is TRBV19, the J gene TRBJ2-7; 12 bases match TRBD1. The CDR3 totals 15 residues. CDR1 is LNHDA, CDR2 SQIVND, per germline (reference sequence).

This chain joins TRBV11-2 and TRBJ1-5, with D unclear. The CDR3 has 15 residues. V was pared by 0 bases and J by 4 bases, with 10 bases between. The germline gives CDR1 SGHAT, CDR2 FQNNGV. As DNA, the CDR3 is TGTGCCAGCAGCTTAGATCTTGTACAGAATCAGCCCCAGCATTTT. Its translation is CASSLDLVQNQPQHF.

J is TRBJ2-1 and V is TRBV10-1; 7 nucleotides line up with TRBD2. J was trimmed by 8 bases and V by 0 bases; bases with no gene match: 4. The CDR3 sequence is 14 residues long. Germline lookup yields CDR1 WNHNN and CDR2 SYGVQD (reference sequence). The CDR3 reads CASSESGLPDEQFF. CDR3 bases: TGCGCCAGCAGTGAGTCGGGACTACCGGATGAGCAGTTCTTC.